The source of this T cell receptor (beta chain) is a study of CD8+ T cells in alopecia areata. The CDR3 is made up of 12 amino acids. Trimming stripped 6 bases from V and 0 bases from J, with 4 bases between. From germline, CDR1 is MNHNY and CDR2 SVGAGI (reference sequence). cDNA reverse transcribed from extracted RNA served as the sequencing template. TCRdb's copy holds only in-frame clones and misses some; the assay was immunoSEQ multiplex PCR. The sample includes around 14,000 clones, 45% to 60% seen only once; the top ten take approximately 3.6%. In 4 or 5 patients, CD4+ T cells were split by CD25+CD127- sorting.

The sequencing input was CD4+ Tregs sorted from blood. The origin of this receptor is a human donor with alopecia areata. This sequence joins TRBV6-6 and TRBJ2-3, with D uncertain. The chain's CDR3 is CASRPSTDTQYF. CDR3 DNA: TGTGCCAGCAGACCCAGCACAGATACGCAGTATTTT.